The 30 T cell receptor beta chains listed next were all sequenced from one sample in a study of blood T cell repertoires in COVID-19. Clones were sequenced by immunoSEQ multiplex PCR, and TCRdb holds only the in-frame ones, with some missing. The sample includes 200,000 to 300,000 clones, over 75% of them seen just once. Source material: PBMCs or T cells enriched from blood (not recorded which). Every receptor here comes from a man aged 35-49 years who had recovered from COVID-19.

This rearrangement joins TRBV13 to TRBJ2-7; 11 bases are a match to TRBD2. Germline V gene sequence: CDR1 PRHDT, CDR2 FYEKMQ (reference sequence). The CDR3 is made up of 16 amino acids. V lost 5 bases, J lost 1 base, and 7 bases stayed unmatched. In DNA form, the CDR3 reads TGTGCCAGCAGCGGACCACTAGCGGGAGCGTCCTACGAGCAGTACTTC. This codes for CASSGPLAGASYEQYF.

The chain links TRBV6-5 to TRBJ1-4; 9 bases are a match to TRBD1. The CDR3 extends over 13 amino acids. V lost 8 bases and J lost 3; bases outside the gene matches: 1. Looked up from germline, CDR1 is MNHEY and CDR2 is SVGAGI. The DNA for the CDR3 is TGTGCCAGCGGGACAGGGCCTAATGAAAAACTGTTTTTT. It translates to CASGTGPNEKLFF.

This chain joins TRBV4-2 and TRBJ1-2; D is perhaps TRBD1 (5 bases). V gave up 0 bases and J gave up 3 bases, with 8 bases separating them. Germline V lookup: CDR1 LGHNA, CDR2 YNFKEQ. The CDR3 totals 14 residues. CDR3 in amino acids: CASSQEIQDYGYTF. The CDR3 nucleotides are TGTGCCAGCAGCCAAGAAATACAGGACTATGGCTACACCTTC.

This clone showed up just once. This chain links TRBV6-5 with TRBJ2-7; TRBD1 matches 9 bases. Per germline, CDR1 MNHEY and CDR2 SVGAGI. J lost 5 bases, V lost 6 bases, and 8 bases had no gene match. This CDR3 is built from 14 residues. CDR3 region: CASRLQGARDEQYF. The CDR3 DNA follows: TGTGCCAGCAGGTTACAGGGGGCGCGCGACGAGCAGTACTTC.

The CDR3 loop reads CASSLRTSGSRGNEQFF. CDR3 nucleotides: TGTGCCAGCAGCTTGCGGACTAGCGGGAGTCGGGGGAATGAGCAGTTCTTC. The chain carries TRBV7-6 and TRBJ2-1; 13 nucleotides match TRBD2. Germline V lookup: CDR1 SGHVS, CDR2 FNYEAQ. The CDR3 runs to 17 residues. With V trimmed by 3 bases and J by 7 bases, 9 bases remained unmatched.

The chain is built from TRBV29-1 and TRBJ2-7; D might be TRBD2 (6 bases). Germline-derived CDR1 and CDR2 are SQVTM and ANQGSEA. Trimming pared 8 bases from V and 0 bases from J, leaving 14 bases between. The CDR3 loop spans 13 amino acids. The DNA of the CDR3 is TGCAGCCTCTGTACTAGCCGCTCCTACGAGCAGTACTTC. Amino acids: CSLCTSRSYEQYF.

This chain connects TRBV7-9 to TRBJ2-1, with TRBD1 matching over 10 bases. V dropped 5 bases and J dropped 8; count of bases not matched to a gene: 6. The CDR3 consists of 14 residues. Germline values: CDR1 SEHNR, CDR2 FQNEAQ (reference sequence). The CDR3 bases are TGTGCCAGCAGCCCGCGGGACAGGGGCGATGAGCAGTTCTTC. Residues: CASSPRDRGDEQFF.

In DNA, the CDR3 is TGTGCCAGTAGTTACGCCAGGACAGACAATCAGCCCCAGCATTTT. The encoded protein is CASSYARTDNQPQHF. This chain connects TRBV19 to TRBJ1-5, with D possibly being TRBD1 (6 bases). This CDR3 is built from 15 residues. Trimming shortened V by 5 bases and J by 3 bases, and 14 bases separated the two germline ends. Germline lookup yields CDR1 LNHDA and CDR2 SQIVND (reference sequence).

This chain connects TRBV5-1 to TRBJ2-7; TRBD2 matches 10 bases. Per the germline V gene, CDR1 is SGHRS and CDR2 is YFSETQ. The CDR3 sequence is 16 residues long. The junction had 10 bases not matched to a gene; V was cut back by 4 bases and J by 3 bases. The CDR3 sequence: CASSPPLAGVHYEQYF. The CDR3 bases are TGCGCCAGCAGCCCTCCCCTAGCGGGAGTCCACTACGAGCAGTACTTC.

In DNA, the CDR3 is TGTGCCAGCTCCCGTTTGGGGGAGGGAACTGAAGCTTTCTTT. It translates to CASSRLGEGTEAFF. This rearrangement joins TRBV18 to TRBJ1-1; the D gene is possibly TRBD1 (5 bases). Between the trimmed V and J ends, which lost 6 bases and 5 bases, there was a span of 16 bases. Germline lookup yields CDR1 KGHSH and CDR2 LQKENI. The CDR3 is 14 residues long.

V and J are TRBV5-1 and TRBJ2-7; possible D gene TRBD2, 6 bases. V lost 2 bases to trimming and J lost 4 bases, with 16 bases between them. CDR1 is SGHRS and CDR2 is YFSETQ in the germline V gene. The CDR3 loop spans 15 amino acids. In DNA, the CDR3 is TGCGCCAGCAGCTTAGGAGGGCCGGGGGTTTACGAGCAGTACTTC. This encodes CASSLGGPGVYEQYF.

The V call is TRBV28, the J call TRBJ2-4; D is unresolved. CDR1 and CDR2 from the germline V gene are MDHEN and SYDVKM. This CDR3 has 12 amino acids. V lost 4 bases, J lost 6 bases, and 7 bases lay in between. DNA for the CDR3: TGTGCCAGCAGTTACGGGTCAAACATTCAGTACTTC. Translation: CASSYGSNIQYF.

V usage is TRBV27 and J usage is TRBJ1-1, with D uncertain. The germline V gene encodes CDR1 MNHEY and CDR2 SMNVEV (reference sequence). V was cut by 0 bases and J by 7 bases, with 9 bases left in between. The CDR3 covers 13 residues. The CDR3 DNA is TGTGCCAGCAGTTTATCTGAGGGAAATGAAGCTTTCTTT. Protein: CASSLSEGNEAFF.

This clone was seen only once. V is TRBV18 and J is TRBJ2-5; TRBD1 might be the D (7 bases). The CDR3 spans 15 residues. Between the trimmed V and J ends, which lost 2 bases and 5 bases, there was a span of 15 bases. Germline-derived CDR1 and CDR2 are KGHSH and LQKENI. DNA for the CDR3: TGTGCCAGCTCACCATTATGGCAGGGGGGCGAGACCCAGTACTTC. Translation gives CASSPLWQGGETQYF.

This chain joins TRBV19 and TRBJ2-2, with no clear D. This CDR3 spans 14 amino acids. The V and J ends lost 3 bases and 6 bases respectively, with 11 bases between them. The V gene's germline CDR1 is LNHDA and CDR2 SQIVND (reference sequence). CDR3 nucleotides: TGTGCCAGTAGTATTTATCCGGGTCCCGGGGAGCTGTTTTTT. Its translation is CASSIYPGPGELFF.

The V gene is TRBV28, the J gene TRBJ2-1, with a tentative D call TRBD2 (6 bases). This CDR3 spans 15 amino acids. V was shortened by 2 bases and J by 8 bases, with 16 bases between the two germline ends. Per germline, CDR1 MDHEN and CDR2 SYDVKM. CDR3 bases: TGTGCCAGCAGTTTAAGTGGTCAGGGAGGCTATGAGCAGTTCTTC. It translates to CASSLSGQGGYEQFF. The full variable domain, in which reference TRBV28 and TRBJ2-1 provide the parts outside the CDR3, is DVKVTQSSRYLVKRTGEKVFLECVQDMDHENMFWYRQDPGLGLRLIYFSYDVKMKEKGDIPEGYSVSREKKERFSLILESASTNQTSMYLCASSLSGQGGYEQFFGPGTRLTVL.

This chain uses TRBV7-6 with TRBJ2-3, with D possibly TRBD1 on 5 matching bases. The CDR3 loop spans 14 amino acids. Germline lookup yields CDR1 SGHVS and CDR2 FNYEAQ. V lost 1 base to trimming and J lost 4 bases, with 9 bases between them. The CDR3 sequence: CASSLGAGSDTQYF. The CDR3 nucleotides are TGTGCCAGCAGCTTAGGGGCAGGGTCAGATACGCAGTATTTT.

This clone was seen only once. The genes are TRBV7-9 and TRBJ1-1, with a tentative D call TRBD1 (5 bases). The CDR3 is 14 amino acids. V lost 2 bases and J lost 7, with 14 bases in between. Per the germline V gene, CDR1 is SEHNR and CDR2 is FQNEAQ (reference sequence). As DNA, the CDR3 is TGTGCCAGCAGCTTATCGGGGCAGGGACTTGAAGCTTTCTTT. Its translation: CASSLSGQGLEAFF. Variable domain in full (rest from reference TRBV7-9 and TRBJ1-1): DTGVSQNPRHKITKRGQNVTFRCDPISEHNRLYWYRQTLGQGPEFLTYFQNEAQLEKSRLLSDRFSAERPKGSFSTLEIQRTEQGDSAMYLCASSLSGQGLEAFFGQGTRLTVV.

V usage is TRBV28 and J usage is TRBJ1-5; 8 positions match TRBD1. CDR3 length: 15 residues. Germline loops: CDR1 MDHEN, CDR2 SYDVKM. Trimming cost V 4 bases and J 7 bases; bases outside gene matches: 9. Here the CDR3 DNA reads TGTGCCAGCAGTTCATGGACAGGGTCAGGGCAGCCCCAGCATTTT. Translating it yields CASSSWTGSGQPQHF.

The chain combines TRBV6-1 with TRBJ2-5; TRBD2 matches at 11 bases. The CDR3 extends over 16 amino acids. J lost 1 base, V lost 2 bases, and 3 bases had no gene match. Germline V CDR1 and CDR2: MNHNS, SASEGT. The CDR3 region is CASSETTSGGQETQYF. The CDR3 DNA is TGTGCCAGCAGTGAAACAACTAGCGGGGGCCAAGAGACCCAGTACTTC.

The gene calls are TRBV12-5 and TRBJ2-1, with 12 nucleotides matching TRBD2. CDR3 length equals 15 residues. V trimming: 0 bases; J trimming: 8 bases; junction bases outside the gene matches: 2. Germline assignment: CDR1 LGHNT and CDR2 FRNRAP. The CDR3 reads CASGLVTSGGYEQFF. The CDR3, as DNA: TGTGCTAGTGGTTTGGTCACTAGCGGGGGGTATGAGCAGTTCTTC.

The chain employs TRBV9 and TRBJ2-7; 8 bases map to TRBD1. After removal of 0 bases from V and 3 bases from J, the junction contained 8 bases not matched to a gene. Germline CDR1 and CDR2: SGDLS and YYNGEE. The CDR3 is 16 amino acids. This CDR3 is CASSVGKDRVDYEQYF. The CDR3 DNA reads TGTGCCAGCAGCGTAGGTAAGGACAGGGTCGACTACGAGCAGTACTTC.

The CDR3 DNA is TGTGCCAGCTCACCACCGGGACAGGGTACTCAGCCCCAGCATTTT. This gives the protein CASSPPGQGTQPQHF. This rearrangement joins TRBV18 to TRBJ1-5, with 9 positions matching TRBD1. V gave up 0 bases and J gave up 6 bases; unmatched junction bases: 3. This CDR3 contains 15 residues. Germline V gene sequence: CDR1 KGHSH, CDR2 LQKENI.

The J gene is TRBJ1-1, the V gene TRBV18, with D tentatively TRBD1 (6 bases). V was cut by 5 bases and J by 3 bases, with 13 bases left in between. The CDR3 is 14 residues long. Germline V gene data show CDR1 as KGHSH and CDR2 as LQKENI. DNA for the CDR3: TGTGCCAGCTCAAGGGCAGGGGTAGACACTGAAGCTTTCTTT. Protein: CASSRAGVDTEAFF.

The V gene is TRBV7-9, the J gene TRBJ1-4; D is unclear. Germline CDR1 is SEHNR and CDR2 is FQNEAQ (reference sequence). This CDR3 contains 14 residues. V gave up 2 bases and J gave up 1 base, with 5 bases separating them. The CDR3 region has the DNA TGTGCCAGCAGCTTATCGGTAACTAATGAAAAACTGTTTTTT. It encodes CASSLSVTNEKLFF. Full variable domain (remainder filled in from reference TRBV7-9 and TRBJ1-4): DTGVSQNPRHKITKRGQNVTFRCDPISEHNRLYWYRQTLGQGPEFLTYFQNEAQLEKSRLLSDRFSAERPKGSFSTLEIQRTEQGDSAMYLCASSLSVTNEKLFFGSGTQLSVL.

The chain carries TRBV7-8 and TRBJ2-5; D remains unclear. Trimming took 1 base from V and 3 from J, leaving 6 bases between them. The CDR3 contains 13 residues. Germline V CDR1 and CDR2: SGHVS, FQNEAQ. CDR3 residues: CASSLGQKETQYF. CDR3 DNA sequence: TGTGCCAGCAGCTTAGGTCAGAAAGAGACCCAGTACTTC.

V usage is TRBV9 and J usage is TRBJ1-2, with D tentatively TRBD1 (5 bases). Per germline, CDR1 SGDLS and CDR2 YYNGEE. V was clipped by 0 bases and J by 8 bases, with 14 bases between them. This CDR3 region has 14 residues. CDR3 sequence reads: CASSVGRGPSGYTF. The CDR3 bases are TGTGCCAGCAGCGTAGGGCGGGGACCTAGCGGCTACACCTTC.

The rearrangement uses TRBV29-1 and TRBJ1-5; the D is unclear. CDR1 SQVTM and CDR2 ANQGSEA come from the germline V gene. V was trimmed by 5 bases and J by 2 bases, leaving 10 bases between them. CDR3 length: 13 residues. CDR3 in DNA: TGCAGCGTTCGGGAGGGAGGCAATCAGCCCCAGCATTTT. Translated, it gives CSVREGGNQPQHF.

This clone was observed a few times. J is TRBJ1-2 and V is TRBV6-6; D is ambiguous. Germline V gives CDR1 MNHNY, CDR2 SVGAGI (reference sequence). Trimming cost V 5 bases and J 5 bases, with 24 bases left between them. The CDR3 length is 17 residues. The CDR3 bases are TGTGCCAGCAGTCCACGCCCGAACGTGAAGGGAGAATATGGCTACACCTTC. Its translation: CASSPRPNVKGEYGYTF.

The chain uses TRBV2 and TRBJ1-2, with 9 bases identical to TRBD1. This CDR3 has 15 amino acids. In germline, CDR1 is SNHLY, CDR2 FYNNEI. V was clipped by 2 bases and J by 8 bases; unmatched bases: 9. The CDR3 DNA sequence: TGTGCCAGCAGTGAACAAGATGGGACAGGGTTCGGCTACACCTTC. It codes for CASSEQDGTGFGYTF.